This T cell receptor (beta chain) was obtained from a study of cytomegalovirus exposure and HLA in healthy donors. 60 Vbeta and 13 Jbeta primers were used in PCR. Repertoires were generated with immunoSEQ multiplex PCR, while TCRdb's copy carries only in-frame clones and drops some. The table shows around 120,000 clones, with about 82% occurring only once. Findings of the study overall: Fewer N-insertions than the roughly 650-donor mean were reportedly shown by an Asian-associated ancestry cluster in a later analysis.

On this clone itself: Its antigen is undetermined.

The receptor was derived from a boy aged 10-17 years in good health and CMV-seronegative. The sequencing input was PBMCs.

The CDR3 loop is CASSRDSQETQYF. In DNA, the CDR3 is TGTGCCAGCAGCCGAGACAGCCAAGAGACCCAGTACTTC. The chain couples TRBV5-4 to TRBJ2-5, with D perhaps matching TRBD1 (5 bases). V dropped 4 bases and J dropped 1 base, with 8 bases sitting between them. This CDR3 is built from 13 residues. CDR1 and CDR2 from the germline V gene are SGHNT and YYREEE (reference sequence).